Sequencing of this T cell receptor beta chain was carried out in a study of CD8 T cells in ankylosing spondylitis. Findings of the study overall: Earlier reports found some motif variants in synovial fluid and blood in reactive arthritis. Roughly eight highly homologous variants made up a TCR beta motif that seemed to typify ankylosing spondylitis blood.

The CDR3 totals 14 residues. With V trimmed by 3 bases and J by 5 bases, 4 bases remained unmatched. Germline CDR1 and CDR2: MNHEY and SMNVEV (reference sequence). TCRdb fed the 5' RACE reads into MiXCR, producing one record per CDR3 protein. The sample has under 150,000 distinct CDR3 sequences, over 15% seen once; the top ten hold roughly a third. This clonotype appeared many times. Its antigen remains unknown. Specimen: blood, either unsorted or a sorted T cell fraction (not recorded which). The chain carries TRBV27 and TRBJ2-7, with 10 positions matching TRBD2. This TCR derives from a male donor with ankylosing spondylitis. The CDR3 loop reads CASSFTLAGDEQYF. In DNA form, the CDR3 reads TGTGCCAGCAGTTTTACCCTAGCGGGAGACGAGCAGTACTTC.